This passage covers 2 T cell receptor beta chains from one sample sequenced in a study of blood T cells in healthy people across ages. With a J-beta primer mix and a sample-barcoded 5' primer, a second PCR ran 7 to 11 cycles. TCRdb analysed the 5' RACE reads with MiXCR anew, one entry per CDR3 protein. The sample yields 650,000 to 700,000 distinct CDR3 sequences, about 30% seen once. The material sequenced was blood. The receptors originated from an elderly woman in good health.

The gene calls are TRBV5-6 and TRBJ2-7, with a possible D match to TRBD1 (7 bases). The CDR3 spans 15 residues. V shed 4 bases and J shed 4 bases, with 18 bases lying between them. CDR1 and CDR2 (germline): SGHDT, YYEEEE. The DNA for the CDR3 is TGTGCCAGCAGCCCCGGAGGGGGACAGTTATACGAGCAGTACTTC. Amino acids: CASSPGGGQLYEQYF.

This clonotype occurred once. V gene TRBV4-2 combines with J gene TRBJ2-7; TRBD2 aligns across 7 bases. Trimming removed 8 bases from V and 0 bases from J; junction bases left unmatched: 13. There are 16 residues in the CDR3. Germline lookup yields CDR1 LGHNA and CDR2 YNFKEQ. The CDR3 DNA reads TGTGCCAGCGGTCGGGAGGCCGGGCGGTCCTCCTACGAGCAGTACTTC. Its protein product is CASGREAGRSSYEQYF.